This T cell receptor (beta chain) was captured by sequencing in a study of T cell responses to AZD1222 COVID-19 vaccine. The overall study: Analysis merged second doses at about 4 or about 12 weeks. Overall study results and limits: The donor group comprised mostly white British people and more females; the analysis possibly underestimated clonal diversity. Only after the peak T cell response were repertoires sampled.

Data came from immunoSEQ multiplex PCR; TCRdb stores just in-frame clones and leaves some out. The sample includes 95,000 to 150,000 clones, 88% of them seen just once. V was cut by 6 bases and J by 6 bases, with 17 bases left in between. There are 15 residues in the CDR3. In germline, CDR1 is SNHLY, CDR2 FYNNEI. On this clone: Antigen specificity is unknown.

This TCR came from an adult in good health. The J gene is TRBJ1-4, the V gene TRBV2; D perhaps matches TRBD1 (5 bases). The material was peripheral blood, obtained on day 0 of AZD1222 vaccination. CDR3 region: CASSERRQGDEKLFF. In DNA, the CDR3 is TGTGCCAGCAGCGAGAGGCGTCAGGGAGATGAAAAACTGTTTTTT.